This T cell receptor (beta chain) was captured in a study of blood T cell repertoires in COVID-19. On the study more broadly: Sources were T cells, B-cell-depleted T cells, or PBMCs; the material itself was cDNA or gDNA.

Libraries were prepared by immunoSEQ multiplex PCR; TCRdb keeps only in-frame clonotypes and omits some of them. The sample has approximately 270,000 clones; 91% are singletons. After removal of 4 bases from V and 6 bases from J, the junction contained 3 bases not matched to a gene. This CDR3 region has 16 residues. Per germline, CDR1 SGHNT and CDR2 YYREEE (reference sequence). This clonotype was obtained from a human donor in a cohort exposed to, infected with or recovered from COVID-19 (not recorded which). The donor label of this sample is uncertain. The material sequenced was PBMCs or T cells enriched from blood (not recorded which). V usage is TRBV5-4 and J usage is TRBJ2-2, with 16 positions matching TRBD2. CDR3 nucleotide sequence: TGTGCCAGCAGCGCCGGGACTAGCGGGGGGGCCGGGGAGCTGTTTTTT. It yields the protein CASSAGTSGGAGELFF.